The clone carrying this T cell receptor (beta chain) has only a few counts. This sample is part of a study of T cells after yellow fever vaccination. One entry per CDR3 protein, called by TCRdb with MiXCR from the 5' RACE reads. Among about 340,000 distinct CDR3 sequences listed, more than 8.5% were seen once. There are 15 residues in the CDR3. After removal of 6 bases from V and 6 bases from J, the junction contained 7 bases not matched to a gene. Germline assignment: CDR1 SGHTA and CDR2 FQGNSA. The chain employs TRBV7-2 and TRBJ2-1; 11 positions match TRBD1. The sequence derives from a man younger than 35 who received the YFV17D yellow fever vaccine. This specimen was PBMCs, taken on the day of the first yellow fever vaccination. DNA of the CDR3: TGTGCCAGCAGAATAGGCGGGACAGGGGGCAATGAGCAGTTCTTC. Translated: CASRIGGTGGNEQFF.